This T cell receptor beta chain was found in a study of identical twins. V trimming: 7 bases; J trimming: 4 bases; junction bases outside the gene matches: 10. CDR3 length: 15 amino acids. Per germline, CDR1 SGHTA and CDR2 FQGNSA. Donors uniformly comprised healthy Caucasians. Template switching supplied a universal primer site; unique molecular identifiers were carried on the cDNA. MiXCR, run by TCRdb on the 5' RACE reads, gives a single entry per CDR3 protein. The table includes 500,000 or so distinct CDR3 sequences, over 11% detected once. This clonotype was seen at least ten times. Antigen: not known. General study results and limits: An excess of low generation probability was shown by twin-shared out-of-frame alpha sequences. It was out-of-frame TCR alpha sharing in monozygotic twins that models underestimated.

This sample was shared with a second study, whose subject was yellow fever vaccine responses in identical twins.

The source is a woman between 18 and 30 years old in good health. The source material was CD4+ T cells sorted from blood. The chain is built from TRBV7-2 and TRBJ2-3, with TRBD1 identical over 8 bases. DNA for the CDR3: TGTGCCAGCAAAAAGCGGGCAGGGGGCGCAGATACGCAGTATTTT. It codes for CASKKRAGGADTQYF.